This T cell receptor (beta chain) was identified during a study of blood T cell repertoires in COVID-19. The repertoire was sequenced with immunoSEQ multiplex PCR; TCRdb's copy has only in-frame clones and lacks some. Of 150,000 to 200,000 clones listed, approximately 91% were seen once; the top ten hold about 2.3%. The CDR3 is made up of 13 amino acids. The germline gives CDR1 LNHDA, CDR2 SQIVND (reference sequence). The V and J ends lost 8 bases and 7 bases respectively, with 18 bases between them. The chain couples TRBV19 to TRBJ2-7, with TRBD2 as a possible D gene (5 bases). Sequencing was carried out using peripheral blood. The sequence came from a man aged 18 to 30 with acute or convalescent COVID-19. The CDR3 loop reads CASLDSTTWEQYF. CDR3 in DNA: TGTGCCAGTTTGGACTCAACAACGTGGGAGCAGTACTTC.